This T cell receptor beta chain was identified in a study of cytomegalovirus exposure and HLA in healthy donors. The PCR made use of 60 Vbeta and 13 Jbeta primers. Profiled with immunoSEQ multiplex PCR; TCRdb holds only in-frame clones, not every one. This sample has 150,000 to 200,000 clones, with 85% found just once. This clone has just one count. J gave up 4 bases and V 4 bases, and 2 bases lay outside the gene matches. Germline V CDR1 and CDR2: SGHDT, YYEEEE. CDR3 length equals 14 residues. The TCR was taken from a man aged 18 to 30 in good health and CMV-seropositive. Sequencing input: PBMCs. This chain joins TRBV5-6 and TRBJ2-2; 9 positions match TRBD1. CDR3 sequence: CASSQDRGTGELFF. CDR3 DNA: TGTGCCAGCAGCCAGGACAGGGGCACCGGGGAGCTGTTTTTT.